These T cell receptor beta chains were read from a single sample in a study of T cells in Graves' hyperthyroidism and ophthalmopathy. TCRdb independently ran MiXCR on the multiplex PCR reads; one entry per CDR3 protein. The top ten hold around 30% of the sample, which has 220,000 or so distinct CDR3 sequences, 15% to 20% seen once. Sequencing input: blood. The receptors derive from a woman aged 18-29 years with Graves' ophthalmopathy. CDR3s include the opening cysteine and the closing phenylalanine or tryptophan. D genes are given only for firm matches. A clone size is listed for some rows: how often the clone was seen (once, few, many), or a class if it is expanded.

TRBJ2-5 | TRBV7-3 | many | . | CASSLGTEETQYF | TGTGCCAGCAGCTTAGGGACTGAAGAGACCCAGTACTTC
TRBJ1-1 | TRBV7-2 | many | . | CASSFVSGADTEAFF | TGTGCCAGCAGCTTCGTGTCAGGGGCGGACACTGAAGCTTTCTTT
TRBJ2-2 | TRBV4-1 | . | . | CASSHPRDQGNTGELFF | TGCGCCAGCAGCCACCCGAGGGATCAGGGGAACACCGGGGAGCTGTTTTTT
TRBJ1-2 | TRBV9 | many | . | CASSVDRTDVYGYTF | TGTGCCAGCAGCGTAGACCGGACGGACGTCTATGGCTACACCTTC
TRBJ1-1 | TRBV28 | many | . | CASSPWGDDTEAFF | TGTGCTTCATCCCCATGGGGAGATGACACTGAAGCTTTCTTT
TRBJ1-5 | TRBV6-5 | many | . | CASSYSVRYQYSNQPQHF | TGTGCCAGCAGTTACTCAGTCAGGTACCAATATAGCAATCAGCCCCAGCATTTT
TRBJ2-7 | TRBV7-2 | few | TRBD1 | CASSRGQRSYEQYF | TGTGCCAGCAGCCGGGGACAGAGGTCCTACGAGCAGTACTTC
TRBJ1-5 | TRBV24-1 | many | . | CATSDSLGQPQHF | TGTGCCACCAGTGACTCCTTGGGTCAGCCCCAGCATTTT
TRBJ2-7 | TRBV18 | many | . | CASSPPRESHEQYF | TGTGCCAGCTCACCACCGAGGGAATCCCACGAGCAGTACTTC
TRBJ2-7 | TRBV20-1 | many | . | CSARAQTGRTYEQYF | TGCAGTGCTAGGGCCCAGACAGGGAGGACCTACGAGCAGTACTTC
TRBJ1-1 | TRBV28 | many | . | CASSFLNYRGFHTEAFF | TGTGCCAGCAGTTTTTTAAATTACCGCGGGTTCCACACTGAAGCTTTCTTT
TRBJ2-7 | TRBV15 | . | . | CATSREKAANTGEQYF | TGCGCCACCAGCAGAGAAAAAGCGGCCAACACCGGCGAGCAGTACTTC
TRBJ1-1 | TRBV29-1 | many | . | CSVEGVGNTEAFF | TGCAGCGTTGAAGGGGTTGGGAACACTGAAGCTTTCTTT
TRBJ2-3 | TRBV6-1 | many | TRBD1 | CASRGQGADTQYF | TGTGCCAGCAGGGGACAGGGAGCAGATACGCAGTATTTT
TRBJ1-4 | TRBV7-9 | many | TRBD1 | CASSLDRGRNEKLFF | TGTGCCAGCAGTTTAGACAGGGGGCGGAATGAAAAACTGTTTTTT
TRBJ2-5 | TRBV7-6 | few | TRBD1 | CASSPDSGAGWDRDRHF | TGTGCCAGCAGCCCCGATTCCGGGGCGGGTTGGGACAGAGACAGGCACTTC
TRBJ2-4 | TRBV3-1 | few | TRBD2 | CASSVAAGGENIQYF | TGTGCCAGCAGCGTAGCAGCGGGGGGAGAAAACATTCAGTACTTC
TRBJ2-1 | TRBV29-1 | many | . | CSVEVGGSYNEQFF | TGCAGCGTTGAAGTGGGGGGCAGCTACAATGAGCAGTTCTTC
TRBJ1-1 | TRBV6-1 | many | . | CASSEAPSGAEAFF | TGTGCCAGCAGTGAAGCACCATCGGGGGCCGAAGCTTTCTTT
TRBJ1-1 | TRBV28 | . | . | CASRTGLMNTEAFF | TGTGCCAGCAGAACAGGGCTCATGAACACTGAAGCTTTCTTT
TRBJ2-7 | TRBV4-1 | many | . | CASSQGAQASSYEQYF | TGCGCCAGCAGCCAAGGGGCACAGGCTAGCTCCTACGAGCAGTACTTC
TRBJ2-5 | TRBV6-1 | . | TRBD2 | CASNPTVRTSGGGRETQYF | TGTGCCAGCAACCCAACGGTGAGGACTAGCGGGGGGGGTCGAGAGACCCAGTACTTC
TRBJ1-4 | TRBV30 | many | TRBD1 | CAWSGPDRGGEKLFF | TGTGCCTGGAGCGGACCCGACAGGGGAGGTGAAAAACTGTTTTTT
TRBJ1-5 | TRBV11-2 | many | . | CASSLTSNQPQHF | TGTGCCAGCAGCTTGACAAGCAATCAGCCCCAGCATTTT